These 24 T cell receptor beta chains were sequenced from one sample in a study of a mutant IDH1 vaccine in newly diagnosed glioma. Assay used: immunoSEQ multiplex PCR; TCRdb lists only in-frame clones, some missing. Among roughly 56,000 clones, approximately 71% were seen once, and the ten largest hold roughly 5%. Antigen specificity for these receptors is unknown. Time point of the sample: week 47, end of study. It was 300 ug of mutant IDH1 20-mer peptide that made up each vaccine dose, given with topical imiquimod. The sequencing here drew on PBMCs, taken from a glioma patient whose treatment included an IDH1 peptide vaccine. These receptors all come from a man aged 50-59 years with glioma.

The CDR3 loop is CASSLDSSRANVLTF. The DNA for the CDR3 is TGCGCCAGCAGCTTGGACTCTTCCAGGGCCAACGTCCTGACTTTC. The chain recombines TRBV5-1 with TRBJ2-6; D is unresolved. Trimming took off 0 bases at V and 5 bases at J, with 9 bases between the two ends. The length of the CDR3 is 15 residues. CDR1 SGHRS and CDR2 YFSETQ come from the germline V gene.

The chain has TRBV7-2 and TRBJ1-5; D unclear. This CDR3 spans 12 amino acids. Per the germline V gene, CDR1 is SGHTA and CDR2 is FQGNSA. Trimming cost V 3 bases and J 5 bases, with 5 bases left between them. The DNA of the CDR3 is TGTGCCAGCAGCTTGAGGGATCAGCCCCAGCATTTT. Protein sequence: CASSLRDQPQHF.

The chain joins TRBV9 to TRBJ2-1, with 9 bases identical to TRBD2. From germline, CDR1 is SGDLS and CDR2 YYNGEE. Trimming cost V 4 bases and J 2 bases; bases outside gene matches: 4. This CDR3 has 15 residues. In DNA, the CDR3 is TGTGCCAGCAGCTTGTCTAGCGGGGCCTACAATGAGCAGTTCTTC. It encodes CASSLSSGAYNEQFF.

The rearrangement links TRBV30 to TRBJ1-5; no clear D. Germline CDR1 reads GTSNPN; CDR2 reads SVGIG (reference sequence). V gave up 4 bases and J gave up 4 bases, with 14 bases separating them. There are 14 residues in the CDR3. The CDR3 DNA sequence: TGTGCCTGGAATCAAGGCAGGCCTAATCAGCCCCAGCATTTT. Translated: CAWNQGRPNQPQHF.

The rearrangement uses TRBV5-1 and TRBJ2-3; TRBD2 aligns across 9 bases. In germline, CDR1 is SGHRS, CDR2 YFSETQ. This CDR3 has 16 amino acids. With 0 bases clipped from V and 4 bases from J, the junction kept 6 bases outside the gene matches. This CDR3 is CASSLEMAGGADTQYF. CDR3 coding DNA: TGCGCCAGCAGCTTGGAAATGGCGGGGGGGGCAGATACGCAGTATTTT.

This chain uses TRBV9 with TRBJ1-5; tentative D call: TRBD1 (5 bases). V lost 0 bases to trimming and J lost 9 bases, with 10 bases between them. Germline CDR1 reads SGDLS; CDR2 reads YYNGEE. The length of the CDR3 is 13 residues. CDR3 DNA: TGTGCCAGCAGCGTAGGGGACGGCGCGCCCCAGCATTTT. Translation: CASSVGDGAPQHF. Full variable domain (missing parts from reference TRBV9 and TRBJ1-5): DSGVTQTPKHLITATGQRVTLRCSPRSGDLSVYWYQQSLDQGLQFLIQYYNGEERAKGNILERFSAQQFPDLHSELNLSSLELGDSALYFCASSVGDGAPQHFGDGTRLSIL.

The chain uses TRBV6-5 and TRBJ1-2; D might be TRBD1 (5 bases). CDR1 and CDR2 (germline): MNHEY, SVGAGI. The CDR3 spans 13 residues. V was clipped by 6 bases and J by 8 bases, with 16 bases between them. The CDR3 loop is CASRRDGAGGYTF. The CDR3 nucleotides are TGTGCCAGCAGGAGGGACGGGGCGGGCGGCTACACCTTC.

V and J are TRBV5-5 and TRBJ1-1; D is ambiguous. Trimming left V 6 bases short and J 1 base short, with 16 bases between. In germline, CDR1 is SGHKS, CDR2 YYEKEE (reference sequence). CDR3 length equals 15 residues. The CDR3 sequence: CASTPGDRENTEAFF. The DNA of the CDR3 is TGTGCCAGCACCCCCGGGGATCGGGAGAACACTGAAGCTTTCTTT.

The rearrangement joins TRBV29-1 to TRBJ1-5; D is perhaps TRBD1 (5 bases). Germline V gene data show CDR1 as SQVTM and CDR2 as ANQGSEA. V lost 6 bases to trimming and J lost 0 bases, with 9 bases between them. The CDR3 sequence is 13 residues long. This CDR3 reads CSVAGNSNQPQHF. As DNA, the CDR3 is TGCAGCGTAGCAGGGAATAGCAATCAGCCCCAGCATTTT. The variable domain in full, completed from reference TRBV29-1 and TRBJ1-5, reads SAVISQKPSRDICQRGTSLTIQCQVDSQVTMMFWYRQQPGQSLTLIATANQGSEATYESGFVIDKFPISRPNLTFSTLTVSNMSPEDSSIYLCSVAGNSNQPQHFGDGTRLSIL.

The rearrangement links TRBV5-1 to TRBJ2-7; TRBD2 aligns across 7 bases. The CDR3 runs to 14 residues. Looked up from germline, CDR1 is SGHRS and CDR2 is YFSETQ. Trimming at V came to 4 bases and at J to 3 bases, leaving 7 bases not matched to a gene. The CDR3 loop reads CASSVEAGNYEQYF. The CDR3, as DNA: TGCGCCAGCAGCGTTGAAGCGGGGAACTACGAGCAGTACTTC.

The chain couples TRBV2 to TRBJ2-7; a possible D gene is TRBD2 (6 bases). The length of the CDR3 is 11 residues. Between the trimmed V and J ends, which lost 6 bases and 7 bases, there was a span of 10 bases. Germline V gene sequence: CDR1 SNHLY, CDR2 FYNNEI. CDR3 sequence: CASSGTGEQYF. The CDR3 DNA reads TGTGCCAGCAGCGGGACTGGGGAGCAGTACTTC.

The chain joins TRBV5-1 to TRBJ2-7, with 11 nucleotides matching TRBD1. Germline loops: CDR1 SGHRS, CDR2 YFSETQ. Unmatched junction bases numbered 9, after V lost 7 bases and J lost 6 bases. The CDR3 totals 14 residues. CDR3 region: CASAGQGARREQYF. The CDR3 DNA reads TGCGCCAGCGCTGGACAGGGGGCTCGGCGCGAGCAGTACTTC.

V and J are TRBV27 and TRBJ1-5; TRBD1 is a possible D gene (5 bases). The CDR3 has 15 amino acids. V gave up 5 bases and J gave up 0 bases, with 11 bases separating them. CDR1 is MNHEY and CDR2 is SMNVEV in the germline V gene (reference sequence). CDR3 sequence: CASSGGGYSNQPQHF. The CDR3 DNA reads TGTGCCAGCAGTGGCGGGGGTTATAGCAATCAGCCCCAGCATTTT.

The rearrangement joins TRBV5-6 to TRBJ1-2, with a possible D match to TRBD1 (6 bases). Germline V gives CDR1 SGHDT, CDR2 YYEEEE. V lost 4 bases, J lost 4 bases, and 14 bases lay in between. CDR3 size: 14 residues. In DNA, the CDR3 is TGTGCCAGCAGCGAGGACAGTAATGGCTATGGCTACACCTTC. It encodes CASSEDSNGYGYTF.

The gene calls are TRBV6-6 and TRBJ2-1; 12 bases line up with TRBD1. CDR1 is MNHNY and CDR2 is SVGAGI in the germline V gene (reference sequence). This CDR3 is 15 amino acids long. J was trimmed by 9 bases and V by 6 bases; bases with no gene match: 9. The CDR3 DNA reads as TGTGCCAGCAGACAACGGGACAGGGGGCAAGGTGAGCAGTTCTTC. Translating gives CASRQRDRGQGEQFF.

The CDR3 DNA reads TGTGCCAGCAGTCCCGGGACAGGGGTAGGCTACACCTTC. Its translation is CASSPGTGVGYTF. V usage is TRBV6-1 and J usage is TRBJ1-2, with 10 bases matching TRBD1. Trimming took 5 bases from V and 8 from J; bases not matched to a gene: 5. Per germline, CDR1 MNHNS and CDR2 SASEGT. The CDR3 sequence is 13 residues long.

V and J are TRBV4-1 and TRBJ2-5; D not certain. V was cut by 4 bases and J by 5 bases, with 14 bases left in between. There are 14 residues in the CDR3. CDR1 is MGHRA, CDR2 YSYEKL, per germline. The CDR3 protein is CASSLRDTQETQYF. The CDR3, as DNA: TGCGCCAGCAGCCTTAGAGACACACAGGAGACCCAGTACTTC.

The genes are TRBV18 and TRBJ2-4; a possible D gene is TRBD1 (5 bases). Germline lookup yields CDR1 KGHSH and CDR2 LQKENI. The CDR3 consists of 18 residues. V was cut by 5 bases and J by 2 bases, with 22 bases left in between. CDR3 residues: CASSSYARDGFSKNIQYF. The CDR3 region has the DNA TGTGCCAGCTCATCCTACGCCAGGGATGGGTTTTCCAAAAACATTCAGTACTTC. Using reference TRBV18 and TRBJ2-4 for the parts outside the CDR3, the full variable domain is NAGVMQNPRHLVRRRGQEARLRCSPMKGHSHVYWYRQLPEEGLKFMVYLQKENIIDESGMPKERFSAEFPKEGPSILRIQQVVRGDSAAYFCASSSYARDGFSKNIQYFGAGTRLSVL.

Turning to this clone: The missing conserved phenylalanine or tryptophan at the end of this CDR3 makes a read error likely. Because the CDR3's place on the DNA is in doubt, the DNA is left out and the CDR3 is given as listed by TCRdb. V gene TRBV5-8 combines with J gene TRBJ1-4. With termini counted, the CDR3 has 10 amino acids. Germline CDR1 reads SGHTS; CDR2 reads YDEGEE. This chain's CDR3 is CASSLVGTVL.

The chain combines TRBV2 with TRBJ2-7; D is ambiguous. CDR1 is SNHLY and CDR2 is FYNNEI in the germline V gene. CDR3 length: 13 residues. The V gene lost 7 bases and the J gene lost 2 bases, with 12 bases spanning the gap. The CDR3 sequence: CASTSSYTYEQYF. The CDR3 DNA reads TGTGCCAGCACGAGTTCTTACACCTACGAGCAGTACTTC. Using reference TRBV2 and TRBJ2-7 for the parts outside the CDR3, the full variable domain is EPEVTQTPSHQVTQMGQEVILRCVPISNHLYFYWYRQILGQKVEFLVSFYNNEISEKSEIFDDQFSVERPDGSNFTLKIRSTKLEDSAMYFCASTSSYTYEQYFGPGTRLTVT.

This chain uses TRBV5-6 with TRBJ1-2; 7 positions agree with TRBD1. CDR3 length equals 12 residues. CDR1 is SGHDT, CDR2 YYEEEE, per germline. Trimming took 5 bases from V and 14 from J; bases not matched to a gene: 12. CDR3 DNA: TGTGCCAGCAGGGACCAAGGGGGCGCGGGAACCTTC. This gives the protein CASRDQGGAGTF.

This clone occurred once. As DNA, the CDR3 is TGTGCCAGCAGCTTAAGGTGGGCAGGGGGCGGCTACGAGCAGTACTTC. This encodes CASSLRWAGGGYEQYF. V and J are TRBV11-2 and TRBJ2-7; the match to TRBD1 covers 8 bases. Unmatched junction bases numbered 9, after V lost 2 bases and J lost 3 bases. The CDR3 has 16 amino acids. Germline V lookup: CDR1 SGHAT, CDR2 FQNNGV. The variable domain in full, completed from reference TRBV11-2 and TRBJ2-7, reads EAGVAQSPRYKIIEKRQSVAFWCNPISGHATLYWYQQILGQGPKLLIQFQNNGVVDDSQLPKDRFSAERLKGVDSTLKIQPAKLEDSAVYLCASSLRWAGGGYEQYFGPGTRLTVT.

This clone turned up a few times. The chain has TRBV19 and TRBJ1-4; D is perhaps TRBD1 (6 bases). The germline V and J ends were trimmed by 10 bases and 7 bases, with 16 bases remaining between them. This CDR3 spans 13 amino acids. Germline loops: CDR1 LNHDA, CDR2 SQIVND (reference sequence). DNA for the CDR3: TGTGCCACCCTAACGAGGGGGGGTGAAAAACTGTTTTTT. Translation: CATLTRGGEKLFF.

The V gene is TRBV15, the J gene TRBJ2-1; maybe TRBD1 (5 bases). With 0 bases removed from V and 9 bases from J, the gap between germline ends came to 12 bases. Germline CDR1 LNHNV, CDR2 YYDKDF (reference sequence). The CDR3 length is 14 residues. The CDR3 region is CATSRDREGAEQFF. The CDR3 region has the DNA TGTGCCACCAGCAGAGATAGGGAAGGGGCTGAGCAGTTCTTC. The full variable domain, with the rest looked up from reference TRBV15 and TRBJ2-1, is DAMVIQNPRYQVTQFGKPVTLSCSQTLNHNVMYWYQQKSSQAPKLLFHYYDKDFNNEADTPDNFQSRRPNTSFCFLDIRSPGLGDTAMYLCATSRDREGAEQFFGPGTRLTVL.